These 20 T cell receptor beta chains originate from one sample sequenced in a study of T cells in Graves' hyperthyroidism and ophthalmopathy. RNA transcripts served as the template for amplifying TCR beta CDR3 regions. First-round RT-PCR with HTBI primers amplified the TCR CDR3 region. TCRdb redid the calling of the multiplex PCR reads with MiXCR, one entry per CDR3 protein. This sample has under 600,000 distinct CDR3 sequences, with more than 15% found just once. The sequenced sample was blood. These TCRs come from a woman aged 40 to 50 with Graves' ophthalmopathy.

This clonotype came up a few times. The chain employs TRBV6-5 and TRBJ1-5, with TRBD1 as a possible D gene (6 bases). Trimming left V 8 bases short and J 9 bases short, with 23 bases between. The CDR3 loop spans 15 amino acids. Looked up from germline, CDR1 is MNHEY and CDR2 is SVGAGI. The CDR3 DNA reads as TGTGCCAGCGTAGTGGGACAATCAAGAGATTGGCCCCAGCATTTT. Its protein product is CASVVGQSRDWPQHF.

This clonotype was counted ten times or more. The J gene is TRBJ2-1, the V gene TRBV3-1; 10 positions agree with TRBD2. This CDR3 is built from 16 residues. CDR1 is LGHDT, CDR2 YNNKEL, per germline (reference sequence). Germline trimming cut 3 bases from V and 7 bases from J; bases unmatched to any gene: 9. DNA of the CDR3: TGTGCCAGCAGCCAGCTAGCGGGAGAAGTGTGGAATGAGCAGTTCTTC. Translating it yields CASSQLAGEVWNEQFF.

The rearrangement joins TRBV4-1 to TRBJ2-3, with 11 bases lining up with TRBD2. CDR3 length: 16 amino acids. J lost 2 bases, V lost 4 bases, and 5 bases had no gene match. Germline values: CDR1 MGHRA, CDR2 YSYEKL. The CDR3 spells CASSRNSGGATDTQYF. CDR3 DNA: TGCGCCAGCAGCCGGAATAGCGGGGGGGCCACAGATACGCAGTATTTT.

This clonotype has only a few counts. This chain links TRBV7-2 with TRBJ2-2; the match to TRBD1 covers 10 bases. Germline CDR1 is SGHTA and CDR2 is FQGNSA. The CDR3 runs 16 residues. With V trimmed by 3 bases and J by 6 bases, 7 bases remained unmatched. CDR3 sequence: CASSFRGQGGSGELFF. CDR3 DNA: TGTGCCAGCAGCTTCCGAGGACAGGGGGGTTCCGGGGAGCTGTTTTTT.

The chain combines TRBV7-3 with TRBJ2-2, with 8 bases aligning to TRBD2. Germline loops: CDR1 SGHTA, CDR2 FQGTGA. Unmatched junction bases numbered 5, after V lost 4 bases and J lost 1 base. This CDR3 has 16 residues. CDR3 in amino acids: CASSSISGGNTGELFF. As DNA, the CDR3 is TGTGCCAGCAGCTCAATAAGCGGGGGGAACACCGGGGAGCTGTTTTTT. The full variable domain, in which reference TRBV7-3 and TRBJ2-2 provide the parts outside the CDR3, is GAGVSQTPSNKVTEKGKYVELRCDPISGHTALYWYRQSLGQGPEFLIYFQGTGAADDSGLPNDRFFAVRPEGSVSTLKIQRTERGDSAVYLCASSSISGGNTGELFFGEGSRLTVL.

The chain joins TRBV19 to TRBJ2-3, with D maybe TRBD1 (6 bases). The CDR3 totals 14 residues. CDR1 is LNHDA, CDR2 SQIVND, per germline (reference sequence). Trimming took off 10 bases at V and 0 bases at J, with 14 bases between the two ends. The chain's CDR3 is CATTDSPSTDTQYF. CDR3 nucleotides: TGTGCCACCACGGACAGCCCTAGCACAGATACGCAGTATTTT.

The table lists this clonotype with many counts. The chain employs TRBV7-2 and TRBJ1-2, with D perhaps TRBD1 (5 bases). There are 13 residues in the CDR3. Germline values: CDR1 SGHTA, CDR2 FQGNSA. The ends were cut back, 5 bases at V and 8 bases at J, with 15 bases in the middle. The CDR3 nucleotides read TGTGCCAGCAGCCGGGTAGGGACCTGGGGCTACACCTTC. This sequence encodes CASSRVGTWGYTF. The complete variable domain, with remaining parts taken from reference TRBV7-2 and TRBJ1-2, reads GAGVSQSPSNKVTEKGKDVELRCDPISGHTALYWYRQSLGQGLEFLIYFQGNSAPDKSGLPSDRFSAERTGGSVSTLTIQRTQQEDSAVYLCASSRVGTWGYTFGSGTRLTVV.

The chain carries TRBV27 and TRBJ1-2, with TRBD1 as a possible D gene (6 bases). Trimming took 8 bases from V and 3 from J, leaving 13 bases between them. The germline CDR1 and CDR2 sequences are MNHEY and SMNVEV (reference sequence). The CDR3 covers 13 residues. Here the CDR3 reads CASGQNRDYGYTF. The DNA for the CDR3 is TGTGCCAGCGGACAAAACAGGGACTATGGCTACACCTTC.

This clonotype was seen ten or more times. V gene TRBV29-1 combines with J gene TRBJ1-1, with TRBD1 matching over 10 bases. CDR3 length: 13 amino acids. The V segment lost 6 bases and the J segment 1 base; nucleotides outside the gene matches: 2. CDR1 and CDR2 from the germline V gene are SQVTM and ANQGSEA. The chain's CDR3 is CSVGQGENTEAFF. In DNA form, the CDR3 reads TGCAGCGTAGGACAGGGGGAGAACACTGAAGCTTTCTTT.

This clonotype was counted at least ten times. The genes are TRBV4-1 and TRBJ1-5; 10 nucleotides align to TRBD1. Germline V lookup: CDR1 MGHRA, CDR2 YSYEKL. The V segment lost 4 bases and the J segment 3 bases; nucleotides outside the gene matches: 0. The CDR3 loop spans 14 amino acids. CDR3 nucleotide sequence: TGCGCCAGCAGCCGACAGGGGGCCAATCAGCCCCAGCATTTT. Its translation is CASSRQGANQPQHF.

This clonotype was seen many times. The chain couples TRBV2 to TRBJ2-5, with TRBD2 identical over 10 bases. The CDR3 is 14 residues long. Trimming at V came to 11 bases and at J to 5 bases, leaving 11 bases not matched to a gene. Germline CDR1 is SNHLY and CDR2 is FYNNEI. CDR3 DNA: TGTGCCCGTGGTGGGCTAGCGGGAGTTGAGACCCAGTACTTC. This translates into CARGGLAGVETQYF.

The table lists this clonotype with many counts. The chain joins TRBV3-1 to TRBJ2-1; no firm D call. The ends were cut back, 0 bases at V and 9 bases at J, with 9 bases in the middle. This CDR3 has 13 amino acids. Germline values: CDR1 LGHDT, CDR2 YNNKEL (reference sequence). The CDR3 DNA sequence: TGTGCCAGCAGCCAAGATGTTTGGGCTGAGCAGTTCTTC. Translating gives CASSQDVWAEQFF.

The V and J genes are TRBV28 and TRBJ1-1; D gene uncertain. Trimming cost V 2 bases and J 4 bases, with 14 bases left between them. The CDR3 runs to 15 residues. CDR1 MDHEN and CDR2 SYDVKM come from the germline V gene. The CDR3 nucleotides are TGTGCCAGCAGTTTAAGGGCCGGAATGAGCACTGAAGCTTTCTTT. As protein: CASSLRAGMSTEAFF.

A note on this clonotype: One base away lies a much larger clone, so this may be a sequencing read error. The CDR3 DNA is TGCGCCAGCAGCTTGGGTGTCGACGCCCCAGAGACCCAGTACTTC. As protein: CASSLGVDAPETQYF. The chain employs TRBV5-1 and TRBJ2-5; D is unclear. Germline V gene data show CDR1 as SGHRS and CDR2 as YFSETQ. The germline V and J ends were trimmed by 0 bases and 4 bases, with 13 bases remaining between them. The CDR3 runs to 15 residues.

The chain is built from TRBV27 and TRBJ2-7; 7 bases line up with TRBD2. Germline lookup yields CDR1 MNHEY and CDR2 SMNVEV (reference sequence). Unmatched junction bases numbered 8, after V lost 0 bases and J lost 3 bases. The CDR3 runs to 16 residues. In nucleotides, the CDR3 is TGTGCCAGCAGTTTATCGTACGGACTAGGTCGCTACGAGCAGTACTTC. Translation gives CASSLSYGLGRYEQYF.

The chain uses TRBV20-1 and TRBJ1-4; perhaps TRBD1 as D (6 bases). The V gene lost 5 bases and the J gene lost 0 bases, with 13 bases spanning the gap. The CDR3 consists of 15 residues. Germline V gene lookup returns CDR1 DFQATT and CDR2 SNEGSKA (reference sequence). The CDR3 sequence is CSASRGPATNEKLFF. CDR3 sequence (DNA): TGCAGTGCTTCCCGGGGGCCTGCAACTAATGAAAAACTGTTTTTT.

In its sample, this clonotype was seen a few times. The genes are TRBV6-1 and TRBJ1-5, with D perhaps TRBD1 (5 bases). This CDR3 is 15 amino acids long. The germline V and J ends were trimmed by 6 bases and 4 bases, with 16 bases remaining between them. CDR1 and CDR2 from the germline V gene are MNHNS and SASEGT. The CDR3 nucleotides read TGTGCCAGCAGCCCGCGGAGGCAGGGAAATCAGCCCCAGCATTTT. Translated, it gives CASSPRRQGNQPQHF.

The gene calls are TRBV10-3 and TRBJ2-5, with D possibly being TRBD2 (8 bases). The CDR3 is made up of 17 amino acids. V lost 7 bases and J 5 bases, leaving 26 bases between the germline ends. The germline gives CDR1 ENHRY, CDR2 SYGVKD. Written as DNA, the CDR3 is TGTGCCATCATGAACTCCCCGGGACTAGGGGGCGGTGAGACCCAGTACTTC. Translating gives CAIMNSPGLGGGETQYF.

Details on this clonotype: This may stem from a read error, because a much larger clone lies one nucleotide away. The chain couples TRBV11-2 to TRBJ2-1, with 14 nucleotides matching TRBD2. Germline lookup yields CDR1 SGHAT and CDR2 FQNNGV. Germline trimming cut 5 bases from V and 2 bases from J; bases unmatched to any gene: 11. This CDR3 contains 19 residues. The CDR3 region has the DNA TGTGCCAGCAGCACCGGGACTAGCGGGAGATTTGTCACCTACAATGAGCAGTTCTTC. This translates into CASSTGTSGRFVTYNEQFF.

In its sample, this clonotype was seen once. The rearrangement uses TRBV20-1 and TRBJ2-1, with a tentative D call TRBD2 (7 bases). The germline V gene encodes CDR1 DFQATT and CDR2 SNEGSKA (reference sequence). The CDR3 spans 16 residues. Trimming cost V 3 bases and J 7 bases, with 22 bases left between them. CDR3 nucleotide sequence: TGCAGTGCTAGCATTCGGGGGGCGGGGGCTGATAATGAGCAGTTCTTC. This encodes CSASIRGAGADNEQFF.